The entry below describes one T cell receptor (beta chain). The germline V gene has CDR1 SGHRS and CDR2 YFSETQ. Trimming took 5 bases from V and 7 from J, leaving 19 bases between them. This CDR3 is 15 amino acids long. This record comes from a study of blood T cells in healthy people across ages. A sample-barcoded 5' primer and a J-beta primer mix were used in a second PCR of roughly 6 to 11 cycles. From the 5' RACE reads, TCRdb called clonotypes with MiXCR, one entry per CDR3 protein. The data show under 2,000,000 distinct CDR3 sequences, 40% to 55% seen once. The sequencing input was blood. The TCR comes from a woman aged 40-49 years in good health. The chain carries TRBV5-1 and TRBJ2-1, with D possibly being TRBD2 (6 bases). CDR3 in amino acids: CASRLDPGEKNEQFF. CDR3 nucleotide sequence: TGCGCCAGCAGGTTAGACCCGGGGGAGAAGAATGAGCAGTTCTTC.